Each of the 25 T cell receptor beta chains below was sequenced from the same sample in a study of T cell responses to AZD1222 COVID-19 vaccine. The method was immunoSEQ multiplex PCR; TCRdb's version includes in-frame clones alone and lacks a portion of them. The sample holds about 78,000 clones, 90% seen once. Sequencing used peripheral blood, obtained 28 days after the second AZD1222 dose. The receptors originated from an adult who received the AZD1222 COVID-19 vaccine.

The V call is TRBV7-2, the J call TRBJ1-2; D not resolved. Trimming cost V 1 base and J 8 bases, with 17 bases left between them. Germline V gene sequence: CDR1 SGHTA, CDR2 FQGNSA. The CDR3 length is 15 residues. CDR3 DNA: TGTGCCAGCAGCTTAGAGGCGAACGGCGGTTACGGCTACACCTTC. The encoded protein is CASSLEANGGYGYTF.

V usage is TRBV4-3 and J usage is TRBJ1-6, with D hard to call. Germline CDR1 is LGHNA and CDR2 is YSLEER. The CDR3 extends over 15 amino acids. Trimming stripped 0 bases from V and 5 bases from J, with 8 bases between. The CDR3 sequence: CASSQDRYNNSPLHF. The CDR3 DNA sequence: TGCGCCAGCAGCCAAGATCGTTATAATAATTCACCCCTCCACTTT.

The chain joins TRBV11-1 to TRBJ1-1, with D unclear. CDR3 length: 11 amino acids. The germline V gene encodes CDR1 SGHAT and CDR2 FQDESV (reference sequence). V lost 2 bases, J lost 10 bases, and 8 bases lay in between. The CDR3 bases are TGTGCCAGCAGCTTACACGGAGGAGCTTTCTTT. It specifies CASSLHGGAFF.

This clone has a single count. The chain links TRBV18 to TRBJ2-1, with D perhaps TRBD1 or TRBD2 (6 bases each). The V end lost 1 base, the J end lost 3 bases, and 22 bases lay between the germline ends. The CDR3 is 19 amino acids. Germline values: CDR1 KGHSH, CDR2 LQKENI. The DNA of the CDR3 is TGTGCCAGCTCACCACTAAACCCCAGGGGTTGGACTAACTACAATGAGCAGTTCTTC. It encodes CASSPLNPRGWTNYNEQFF. Together with reference TRBV18 and TRBJ2-1, the CDR3 gives the full variable domain: NAGVMQNPRHLVRRRGQEARLRCSPMKGHSHVYWYRQLPEEGLKFMVYLQKENIIDESGMPKERFSAEFPKEGPSILRIQQVVRGDSAAYFCASSPLNPRGWTNYNEQFFGPGTRLTVL.

The chain has TRBV6-2 or TRBV6-3 and TRBJ1-2; TRBD1 might be the D (6 bases). CDR1 MNHEY and CDR2 SVGEGT come from the germline V gene. V lost 2 bases, J lost 6 bases, and 13 bases lay in between. The CDR3 is made up of 14 amino acids. The CDR3 nucleotides are TGTGCCAGCAGTTACCCCCAGGGGTATAATGGCTACACCTTC. This gives the protein CASSYPQGYNGYTF.

Details on this clone: Other DNA sequences in this sample translate to the same CDR3. This chain connects TRBV6-5 to TRBJ1-5, with D possibly being TRBD1 (5 bases). The V end was cut by 5 bases, the J end by 1 base, with 6 bases between. Per germline, CDR1 MNHEY and CDR2 SVGAGI. The CDR3 contains 13 residues. The CDR3 bases are TGTGCCAGCAGTAGGGACAGCAATCAGCCCCAGCATTTT. Amino acid sequence: CASSRDSNQPQHF.

This clone was counted a single time. The chain carries TRBV7-9 and TRBJ2-2; a weak D match, TRBD1 (6 bases). Germline-derived CDR1 and CDR2 are SEHNR and FQNEAQ (reference sequence). The CDR3 contains 13 residues. Trimming stripped 2 bases from V and 7 bases from J, with 8 bases between. This CDR3 reads CASSLMTGGELFF. DNA of the CDR3: TGTGCCAGCAGCTTAATGACAGGCGGGGAGCTGTTTTTT.

The rearrangement joins TRBV5-4 to TRBJ1-5; no reliable D call. The V gene lost 0 bases and the J gene lost 7 bases, with 11 bases spanning the gap. The V gene's germline CDR1 is SGHNT and CDR2 YYREEE (reference sequence). The length of the CDR3 is 14 residues. CDR3 nucleotides: TGTGCCAGCAGCTTGGGAGGGTCGGGACAGCCCCAGCATTTT. This encodes CASSLGGSGQPQHF.

The chain has TRBV6-5 and TRBJ2-7, with TRBD1 as a possible D gene (5 bases). This CDR3 is 15 amino acids long. CDR1 and CDR2 from the germline V gene are MNHEY and SVGAGI. V was pared by 6 bases and J by 9 bases, with 24 bases between. The CDR3 is CASRTPEGQGNGQYF. Here the CDR3 DNA reads TGTGCCAGCAGGACCCCGGAAGGCCAGGGAAACGGGCAGTACTTC.

The J gene is TRBJ2-3, the V gene TRBV11-3, with 8 positions matching TRBD1. The CDR3 is 14 residues long. Per germline, CDR1 SGHNT and CDR2 YENEEA. V gave up 4 bases and J gave up 3 bases; unmatched junction bases: 3. CDR3 loop: CASSSGGWTDTQYF. The CDR3, as DNA: TGTGCCAGCAGCTCAGGGGGCTGGACAGATACGCAGTATTTT.

For the CDR3, the DNA is TGTGCCAGCAGCCAAGTCAGGGGACGGGTGGAGCTGTTTTTT. This encodes CASSQVRGRVELFF. The chain carries TRBV4-2 and TRBJ2-2, with D possibly matching TRBD1 (6 bases). The CDR3 consists of 14 residues. Looked up from germline, CDR1 is LGHNA and CDR2 is YNFKEQ. V lost 1 base and J lost 10, with 13 bases in between.

V gene TRBV11-2 combines with J gene TRBJ2-7, with no clear D. V was shortened by 5 bases and J by 0 bases, with 5 bases between the two germline ends. The germline CDR1 and CDR2 sequences are SGHAT and FQNNGV. CDR3 length equals 12 residues. DNA for the CDR3: TGTGCCAGCAGCCCGAGCTCCTACGAGCAGTACTTC. Its protein is CASSPSSYEQYF.

The chain couples TRBV6-5 to TRBJ1-5; 7 positions match TRBD1. Trimming removed 0 bases from V and 6 bases from J; junction bases left unmatched: 5. This CDR3 contains 15 residues. The germline gives CDR1 MNHEY, CDR2 SVGAGI. The CDR3 DNA is TGTGCCAGCAGTTACTCGGCAGGGGGACGTCAGCCCCAGCATTTT. Amino acid sequence: CASSYSAGGRQPQHF.

The chain recombines TRBV7-3 with TRBJ2-7; D may be TRBD1 (6 bases). CDR1 and CDR2 (germline): SGHTA, FQGTGA. Trimming stripped 0 bases from V and 0 bases from J, with 9 bases between. The CDR3 is 15 residues long. The DNA of the CDR3 is TGTGCCAGCAGCTTAACAGGGGGAAGCTCCTACGAGCAGTACTTC. Its protein product is CASSLTGGSSYEQYF.

The rearrangement joins TRBV5-1 to TRBJ2-3; TRBD2 might be the D (6 bases). Trimming took off 1 base at V and 1 base at J, with 7 bases between the two ends. The CDR3 length is 14 residues. CDR1 SGHRS and CDR2 YFSETQ come from the germline V gene. This CDR3 reads CASSLWGGTDTQYF. The CDR3 nucleotides read TGCGCCAGCAGCTTGTGGGGGGGCACAGATACGCAGTATTTT.

The CDR3 protein is CASSSPGTGWGYGYTF. CDR3 DNA: TGTGCCAGCAGTTCCCCCGGGACAGGGTGGGGGTATGGCTACACCTTC. J is TRBJ1-2 and V is TRBV6-5; TRBD1 matches 9 bases. Germline V gene data show CDR1 as MNHEY and CDR2 as SVGAGI. The CDR3 covers 16 residues. Unmatched junction bases numbered 11, after V lost 4 bases and J lost 5 bases.

The chain has TRBV7-2 and TRBJ1-6; no firm D call. V was shortened by 1 base and J by 7 bases, with 2 bases between the two germline ends. This CDR3 comprises 12 residues. Germline CDR1 is SGHTA and CDR2 is FQGNSA. The CDR3 loop reads CASSLGNSPLHF. For the CDR3, the DNA is TGTGCCAGCAGCTTAGGAAATTCACCCCTCCACTTT.

The chain links TRBV28 to TRBJ1-6; 7 nucleotides align to TRBD1. CDR3 length: 13 amino acids. CDR1 and CDR2 (germline): MDHEN, SYDVKM. Trimming took 9 bases from V and 7 from J; bases not matched to a gene: 6. The CDR3 coding sequence is TGTGCCAGTCGACAGGGAACGAATTCACCCCTCCACTTT. Amino acids: CASRQGTNSPLHF.

This chain connects TRBV2 to TRBJ1-5, with 7 positions matching TRBD1. CDR3 length: 14 amino acids. The germline gives CDR1 SNHLY, CDR2 FYNNEI. J lost 3 bases, V lost 7 bases, and 6 bases had no gene match. CDR3 amino acids: CASKSGGVNQPQHF. In DNA form, the CDR3 reads TGTGCCAGCAAGTCAGGGGGTGTCAATCAGCCCCAGCATTTT.

The V gene is TRBV7-9, the J gene TRBJ2-7; perhaps TRBD2 as D (5 bases). CDR3 length equals 15 residues. V lost 4 bases and J 3 bases, leaving 16 bases between the germline ends. Germline V lookup: CDR1 SEHNR, CDR2 FQNEAQ (reference sequence). CDR3 in DNA: TGTGCCAGCAGCTCCCCCACCGGGATTCACTACGAGCAGTACTTC. This encodes CASSSPTGIHYEQYF.

The chain uses TRBV6-6 and TRBJ2-3; D may be TRBD2 (6 bases). Germline V lookup: CDR1 MNHNY, CDR2 SVGAGI (reference sequence). The CDR3 is made up of 15 amino acids. V dropped 5 bases and J dropped 1 base, with 13 bases sitting between them. In nucleotides, the CDR3 is TGTGCCAGCAGTGGTCTCTCGGGAGGCACAGATACGCAGTATTTT. It is translated as CASSGLSGGTDTQYF.

The chain has TRBV11-1 and TRBJ1-3; tentative D call: TRBD1 (5 bases). The germline gives CDR1 SGHAT, CDR2 FQDESV (reference sequence). V was shortened by 3 bases and J by 4 bases, with 13 bases between the two germline ends. The CDR3 has 15 residues. CDR3: CASSFGDFQGNTIYF. In DNA form, the CDR3 reads TGTGCCAGCAGCTTTGGGGACTTCCAAGGAAACACCATATATTTT.

On this clone: Additional DNA sequences in this sample encode the identical CDR3. The rearrangement links TRBV18 to TRBJ2-2; D is ambiguous. The CDR3 length is 13 residues. Per the germline V gene, CDR1 is KGHSH and CDR2 is LQKENI. V lost 3 bases, J lost 5 bases, and 7 bases lay in between. The chain's CDR3 is CASSPARTGELFF. The CDR3 nucleotides are TGTGCCAGCTCACCGGCAAGAACCGGGGAGCTGTTTTTT.

This CDR3 reads CASSLVDGGEQYF. CDR3 in DNA: TGTGCCAGCAGCTTAGTCGACGGTGGCGAGCAGTACTTC. The chain links TRBV11-2 to TRBJ2-7; no clear D. Germline loops: CDR1 SGHAT, CDR2 FQNNGV. The CDR3 loop spans 13 amino acids. V dropped 1 base and J dropped 6 bases, with 10 bases sitting between them.

The V and J genes are TRBV5-4 and TRBJ2-1, with D unresolved. Looked up from germline, CDR1 is SGHNT and CDR2 is YYREEE (reference sequence). V was pared by 4 bases and J by 2 bases, with 13 bases between. The CDR3 has 15 amino acids. As DNA, the CDR3 is TGTGCCAGCAGCCCCGATCGGACCACCTACAATGAGCAGTTCTTC. Protein: CASSPDRTTYNEQFF.